A selection of T cell receptor beta chains follows, all from one sample in a study of radiation and T cells in renal cell carcinoma. Sequencing was performed with immunoSEQ multiplex PCR; in TCRdb, only in-frame clones are kept and a portion is missing. The table shows some 150,000 clones, with approximately 86% occurring only once. The sequenced sample was blood, obtained from a patient whose treatment included radiotherapy and nephrectomy. Every receptor here comes from a woman aged 50 to 60 with renal cell carcinoma. Each CDR3 is given with its conserved first and last residue. Fields, in order: CDR3 length, V gene, J gene, D gene, clone size, CDR3 protein, CDR3 DNA. The D gene is left open where the match is weak. Clone size is shown for a subset of rows, as once, few, many or a class of expanded clone.

15	TRBV27	TRBJ2-3	NA	NA	CASSLTRTSTDTQYF	TGTGCCAGCAGCTTGACTCGTACTAGCACAGATACGCAGTATTTT
12	TRBV5-4	TRBJ2-5	NA	NA	CASSKHQETQYF	TGTGCCAGCAGCAAACACCAAGAGACCCAGTACTTC
20	TRBV30	TRBJ1-6	TRBD1	NA	CAARTSGTGVSPTYNSPLHF	TGTGCCGCGCGAACCTCCGGGACAGGGGTCTCCCCGACCTATAATTCACCCCTCCACTTT
16	TRBV9	TRBJ2-1	TRBD2	once	CASSVRALAGENEQFF	TGTGCCAGCAGCGTTAGGGCGCTAGCGGGGGAGAATGAGCAGTTCTTC
14	TRBV11-2	TRBJ1-4	NA	NA	CASSSRGVNEKLFF	TGTGCCAGCAGCTCACGGGGCGTTAATGAAAAACTGTTTTTT
14	TRBV9	TRBJ2-3	NA	NA	CASSVELAVDTQYF	TGTGCCAGCAGCGTAGAATTAGCAGTAGATACGCAGTATTTT
16	TRBV9	TRBJ2-2	TRBD2	NA	CASSAGGGFDTGELFF	TGTGCCAGCAGCGCGGGGGGAGGTTTTGACACCGGGGAGCTGTTTTTT
13	TRBV11-1	TRBJ1-2	NA	NA	CASSRTREYGYTF	TGTGCCAGCAGCCGGACCCGGGAGTATGGCTACACCTTC
12	TRBV6-6	TRBJ2-5	NA	NA	CASSYSGETQYF	TGTGCCAGCAGTTACTCGGGGGAGACCCAGTACTTC
15	TRBV5-1	TRBJ1-5	TRBD1	NA	CASSLVGDSHQPQHF	TGCGCCAGCAGCTTGGTTGGGGACAGCCATCAGCCCCAGCATTTT
13	TRBV11-3	TRBJ2-3	NA	NA	CASSLDPPDTQYF	TGTGCCAGCAGCTTAGATCCGCCCGATACGCAGTATTTT
14	TRBV5-1	TRBJ2-3	NA	NA	CASSLSGEGDTQYF	TGCGCCAGCAGCTTAAGCGGTGAAGGAGATACGCAGTATTTT
16	TRBV7-2	TRBJ2-7	TRBD2	NA	CASSLGTSGDIYEQYF	TGTGCCAGCAGCTTAGGAACTAGCGGGGACATTTACGAGCAGTACTTC
13	TRBV6-6	TRBJ1-4	NA	NA	CASRYRAAGKLFF	TGTGCCAGCAGGTACAGGGCCGCGGGAAAACTGTTTTTT
13	TRBV7-2	TRBJ2-7	NA	NA	CASSSFGLYEQYF	TGTGCCAGCAGCTCATTCGGGCTTTACGAGCAGTACTTC
13	TRBV10-1	TRBJ2-7	NA	few	CASSATAIYEQYF	TGCGCCAGCAGTGCCACAGCGATCTACGAGCAGTACTTC
13	TRBV4-1	TRBJ2-3	NA	NA	CASSQGSEDTQYF	TGCGCCAGCAGCCAAGGCTCTGAAGATACGCAGTATTTT
15	TRBV19	TRBJ2-7	NA	NA	CASSIGQTISYEQYF	TGTGCCAGTAGTATCGGTCAGACCATCTCCTACGAGCAGTACTTC
11	TRBV5-6	TRBJ2-1	NA	NA	CASSRGTEQFF	TGTGCCAGCAGCCGCGGCACTGAGCAGTTCTTC
16	TRBV5-4	TRBJ1-1	TRBD1	NA	CASILPTGGQNTEAFF	TGTGCCAGCATCTTACCGACAGGGGGCCAGAACACTGAAGCTTTCTTT
16	TRBV28	TRBJ2-5	TRBD2	NA	CASSKGLAGGHETQYF	TGTGCCAGCAGCAAAGGACTAGCGGGGGGGCACGAGACCCAGTACTTC
16	TRBV7-3	TRBJ2-5	NA	NA	CASSLGTGNPGETQYF	TGTGCCAGCAGCTTAGGGACGGGGAATCCGGGAGAGACCCAGTACTTC
13	TRBV30	TRBJ2-5	TRBD1	few	CASEGARGETQYF	TGTGCCTCAGAGGGGGCCAGGGGAGAGACCCAGTACTTC
15	TRBV4-2	TRBJ1-5	NA	NA	CASSQERRGNQPQHF	TGTGCCAGCAGCCAAGAGAGAAGGGGCAATCAGCCCCAGCATTTT
13	TRBV11-2	TRBJ1-2	NA	NA	CASSPLWGVGYTF	TGTGCCAGCAGCCCTCTTTGGGGAGTCGGCTACACCTTC
14	TRBV6-1	TRBJ1-4	NA	NA	CASNRSWGGEKLFF	TGTGCCAGCAATCGCTCGTGGGGGGGTGAAAAACTGTTTTTT
13	TRBV9	TRBJ1-2	NA	NA	CASSVDPSIGYTF	TGTGCCAGCAGCGTAGACCCTTCTATTGGCTACACCTTC
11	TRBV7-9	TRBJ2-3	NA	NA	CASSNPYTQYF	TGTGCCAGCAGCAACCCATATACGCAGTATTTT
17	TRBV5-6	TRBJ1-2	TRBD1	NA	CASNLPGTGASNYGYTF	TGTGCCAGCAACCTTCCCGGGACAGGGGCTTCTAACTATGGCTACACCTTC
12	TRBV5-4	TRBJ2-7	NA	NA	CASSLISYEQYF	TGTGCCAGCAGCCTAATTTCCTACGAGCAGTACTTC
13	TRBV5-8	TRBJ2-7	NA	NA	CASSLPKQGREYF	TGTGCCAGCAGCTTACCCAAACAGGGAAGGGAGTACTTC
15	TRBV28	TRBJ1-1	TRBD1	NA	CAIAQGAQGNTEAFF	TGTGCCATCGCACAGGGGGCGCAGGGGAACACTGAAGCTTTCTTT
15	TRBV5-1	TRBJ1-5	NA	NA	CASSLSPGNNQPQHF	TGCGCCAGCAGCTTGTCACCAGGGAACAATCAGCCCCAGCATTTT
13	TRBV30	TRBJ1-5	NA	NA	CAWSAREGQPQHF	TGTGCCTGGAGTGCCCGCGAGGGTCAGCCCCAGCATTTT
17	TRBV5-5	TRBJ2-3	TRBD1	NA	CASSLVPGQPVSDTQYF	TGTGCCAGCAGCTTGGTACCGGGACAGCCTGTTTCAGATACGCAGTATTTT
13	TRBV5-1	TRBJ2-7	NA	NA	CASSGTVYYEQYF	TGCGCCAGCAGCGGGACTGTTTACTACGAGCAGTACTTC
16	TRBV2	TRBJ2-2	TRBD1	NA	CASSEEGGSNTGELFF	TGTGCCAGCAGTGAAGAAGGGGGCTCGAACACCGGGGAGCTGTTTTTT
15	TRBV14	TRBJ2-3	TRBD2	NA	CASSQLAGVTDTQYF	TGTGCCAGCAGCCAACTAGCGGGGGTCACAGATACGCAGTATTTT
16	TRBV11-3	TRBJ2-1	NA	NA	CASSLIGGGPYNEQFF	TGTGCCAGCAGCTTAATTGGGGGAGGCCCCTACAATGAGCAGTTCTTC
17	TRBV5-4	TRBJ1-4	NA	NA	CASSLGTGGSTNEKLFF	TGTGCCAGCAGCTTGGGGACCGGAGGATCAACTAATGAAAAACTGTTTTTT
14	TRBV18	TRBJ1-1	NA	NA	CASSPGNMNTEAFF	TGTGCCAGCTCACCTGGGAATATGAACACTGAAGCTTTCTTT
13	TRBV29-1	TRBJ2-1	NA	NA	CSVEGDGYNEQFF	TGCAGCGTGGAGGGGGACGGCTACAATGAGCAGTTCTTC
17	TRBV28	TRBJ2-5	TRBD2	NA	CASSLWKRGAGGETQYF	TGTGCCAGCAGTTTATGGAAGCGGGGGGCAGGTGGAGAGACCCAGTACTTC
13	TRBV7-2	TRBJ1-1	TRBD1	NA	CASSVGTGRRAFF	TGTGCCAGCAGCGTCGGGACAGGGAGGCGAGCTTTCTTT
16	TRBV5-1	TRBJ2-2	NA	NA	CASSWTGGGNTGELFF	TGCGCCAGCAGCTGGACTGGAGGGGGCAACACCGGGGAGCTGTTTTTT
16	TRBV9	TRBJ2-3	TRBD2	NA	CASSVVSSGGTDTQYF	TGTGCCAGCAGCGTAGTATCTAGCGGGGGCACAGATACGCAGTATTTT
12	TRBV28	TRBJ1-5	NA	NA	CASSLPGSQQHF	TGTGCCAGCAGTTTACCGGGCTCCCAGCAGCATTTT
16	TRBV9	TRBJ1-1	NA	NA	CASSLRSGAEGTEAFF	TGTGCCAGCAGCCTCCGCTCGGGGGCAGAGGGCACTGAAGCTTTCTTT